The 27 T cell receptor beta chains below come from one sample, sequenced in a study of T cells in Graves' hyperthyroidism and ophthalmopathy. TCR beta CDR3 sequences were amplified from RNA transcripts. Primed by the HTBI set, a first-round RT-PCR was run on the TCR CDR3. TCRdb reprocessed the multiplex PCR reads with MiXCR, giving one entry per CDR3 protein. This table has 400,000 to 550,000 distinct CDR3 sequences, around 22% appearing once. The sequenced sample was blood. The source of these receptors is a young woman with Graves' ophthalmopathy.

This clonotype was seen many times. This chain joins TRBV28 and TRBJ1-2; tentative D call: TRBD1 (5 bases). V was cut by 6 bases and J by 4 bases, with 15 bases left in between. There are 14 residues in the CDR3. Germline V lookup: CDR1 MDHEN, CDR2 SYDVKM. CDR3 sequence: CASSPPGLVYGYTF. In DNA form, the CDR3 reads TGTGCCAGCAGCCCTCCAGGGCTTGTCTATGGCTACACCTTC.

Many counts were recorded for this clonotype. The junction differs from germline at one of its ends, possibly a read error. The CDR3 bases are TGTGCCAGCAGTTTAACAAACACGGGGAACGCTGAAGCTTTCTTT. Translation gives CASSLTNTGNAEAFF. V gene TRBV12-3 or TRBV12-4 combines with J gene TRBJ1-1; no definite D call. The CDR3 has 15 residues.

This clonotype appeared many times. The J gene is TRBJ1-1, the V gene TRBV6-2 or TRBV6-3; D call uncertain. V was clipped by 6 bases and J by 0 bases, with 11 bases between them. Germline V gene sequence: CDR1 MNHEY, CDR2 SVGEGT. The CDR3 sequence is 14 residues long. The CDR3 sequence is CASRDAGLNTEAFF. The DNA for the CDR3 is TGTGCCAGCAGAGACGCAGGTTTGAACACTGAAGCTTTCTTT.

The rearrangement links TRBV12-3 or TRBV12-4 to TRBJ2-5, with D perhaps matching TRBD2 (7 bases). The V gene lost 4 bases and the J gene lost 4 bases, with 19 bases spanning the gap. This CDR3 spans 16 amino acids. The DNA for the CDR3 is TGTGCCAGCAGTTCCAACCGGGGGGCGGCCGGAGAGACCCAGTACTTC. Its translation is CASSSNRGAAGETQYF.

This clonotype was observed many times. In DNA, the CDR3 is TGCAGTGCTAGGCCCCAGCCGGTTGGAGATACGCAGTATTTT. Amino acids: CSARPQPVGDTQYF. V and J are TRBV20-1 and TRBJ2-3; D not certain. CDR1 DFQATT and CDR2 SNEGSKA come from the germline V gene (reference sequence). The CDR3 loop spans 14 amino acids. Trimming removed 3 bases at V and 5 bases at J, with 15 bases between.

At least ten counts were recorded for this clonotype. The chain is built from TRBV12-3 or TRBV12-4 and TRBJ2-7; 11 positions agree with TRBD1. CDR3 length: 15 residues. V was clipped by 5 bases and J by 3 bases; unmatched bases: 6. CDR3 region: CASSVTGTGGYEQYF. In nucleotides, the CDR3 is TGTGCCAGCAGTGTAACCGGGACAGGGGGCTACGAGCAGTACTTC.

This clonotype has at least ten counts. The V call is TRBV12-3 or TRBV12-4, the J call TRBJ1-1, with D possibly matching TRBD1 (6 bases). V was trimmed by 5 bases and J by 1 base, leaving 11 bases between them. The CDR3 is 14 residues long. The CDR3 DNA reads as TGTGCCAGCAGTGCCGAGACAGGGAACACTGAAGCTTTCTTT. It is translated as CASSAETGNTEAFF.

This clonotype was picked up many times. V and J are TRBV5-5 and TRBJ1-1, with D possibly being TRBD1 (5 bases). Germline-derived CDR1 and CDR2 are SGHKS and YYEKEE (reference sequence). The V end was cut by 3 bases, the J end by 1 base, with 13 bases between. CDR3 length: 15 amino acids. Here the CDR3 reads CASSYSRAQNTEAFF. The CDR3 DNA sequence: TGTGCCAGCAGCTACTCCAGGGCCCAGAACACTGAAGCTTTCTTT.

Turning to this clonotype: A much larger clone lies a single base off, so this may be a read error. In nucleotides, the CDR3 is TGTGCCAGCAGCTTAGCGGGGACAGGGGACGAGCAGTACTTC. It specifies CASSLAGTGDEQYF. V and J are TRBV7-9 and TRBJ2-7; 10 bases map to TRBD1. This CDR3 contains 14 residues. J gave up 5 bases and V 0 bases, and 1 base lay outside the gene matches. Germline values: CDR1 SEHNR, CDR2 FQNEAQ (reference sequence).

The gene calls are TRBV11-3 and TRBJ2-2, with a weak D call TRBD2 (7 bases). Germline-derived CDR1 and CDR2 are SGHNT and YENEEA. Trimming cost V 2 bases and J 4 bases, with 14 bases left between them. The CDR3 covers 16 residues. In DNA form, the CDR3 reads TGTGCCAGCAGCTTAATGGCGGGGGCACTCACCGGGGAGCTGTTTTTT. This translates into CASSLMAGALTGELFF.

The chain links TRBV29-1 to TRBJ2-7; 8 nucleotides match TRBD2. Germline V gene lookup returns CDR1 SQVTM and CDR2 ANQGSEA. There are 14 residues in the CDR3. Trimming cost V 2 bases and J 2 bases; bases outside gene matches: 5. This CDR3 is CSVESAGGPYEQYF. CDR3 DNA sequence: TGCAGCGTTGAATCGGCGGGGGGACCCTACGAGCAGTACTTC.

The CDR3, as DNA: TGCAGTGCCAGGGGACAGGGGGATTGGGGCACTGAAGCTTTCTTT. Amino acid sequence: CSARGQGDWGTEAFF. V and J are TRBV20-1 and TRBJ1-1, with TRBD1 matching 11 bases. The V gene's germline CDR1 is DFQATT and CDR2 SNEGSKA (reference sequence). Trimming at V came to 6 bases and at J to 4 bases, leaving 10 bases not matched to a gene. The CDR3 has 15 amino acids.

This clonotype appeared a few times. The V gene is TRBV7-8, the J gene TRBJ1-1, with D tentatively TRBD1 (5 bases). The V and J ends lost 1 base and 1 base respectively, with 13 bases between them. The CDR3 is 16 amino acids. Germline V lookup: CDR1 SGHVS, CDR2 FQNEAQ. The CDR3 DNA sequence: TGTGCCAGCAGCTTAGTTAAGCAGGGCAAGAACACTGAAGCTTTCTTT. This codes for CASSLVKQGKNTEAFF.

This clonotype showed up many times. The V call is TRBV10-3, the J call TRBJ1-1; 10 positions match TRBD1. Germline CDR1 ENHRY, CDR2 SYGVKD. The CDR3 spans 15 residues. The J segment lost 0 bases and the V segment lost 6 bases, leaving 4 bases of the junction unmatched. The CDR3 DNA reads TGTGCCATCAGCGGGACAGGGGCCTTGAACACTGAAGCTTTCTTT. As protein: CAISGTGALNTEAFF.

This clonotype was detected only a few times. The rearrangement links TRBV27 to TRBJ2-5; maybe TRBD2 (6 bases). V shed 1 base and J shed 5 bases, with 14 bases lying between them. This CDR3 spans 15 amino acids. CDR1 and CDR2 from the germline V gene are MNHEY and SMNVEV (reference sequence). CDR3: CASSLLGRGHETQYF. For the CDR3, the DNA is TGTGCCAGCAGTTTATTGGGGCGGGGCCACGAGACCCAGTACTTC.

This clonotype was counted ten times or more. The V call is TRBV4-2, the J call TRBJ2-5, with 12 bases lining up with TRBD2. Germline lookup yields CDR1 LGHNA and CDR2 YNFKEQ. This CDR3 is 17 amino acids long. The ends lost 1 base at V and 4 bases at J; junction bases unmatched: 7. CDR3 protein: CASSQVLAGGGVETQYF. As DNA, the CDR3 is TGTGCCAGCAGCCAAGTACTAGCGGGGGGTGGGGTAGAGACCCAGTACTTC.

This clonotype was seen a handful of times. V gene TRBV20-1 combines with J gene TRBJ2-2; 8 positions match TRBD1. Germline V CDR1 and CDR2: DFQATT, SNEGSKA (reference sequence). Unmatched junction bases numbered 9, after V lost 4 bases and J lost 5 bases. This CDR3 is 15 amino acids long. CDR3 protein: CSAIRQGARTGELFF. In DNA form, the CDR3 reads TGCAGTGCTATCAGGCAGGGGGCTCGGACCGGGGAGCTGTTTTTT.

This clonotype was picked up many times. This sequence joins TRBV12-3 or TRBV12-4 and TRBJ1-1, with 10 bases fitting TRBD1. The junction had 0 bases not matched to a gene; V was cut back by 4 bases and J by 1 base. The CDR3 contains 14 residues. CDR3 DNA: TGTGCCAGCAGTTGGGACAGGGGGAACACTGAAGCTTTCTTT. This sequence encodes CASSWDRGNTEAFF.

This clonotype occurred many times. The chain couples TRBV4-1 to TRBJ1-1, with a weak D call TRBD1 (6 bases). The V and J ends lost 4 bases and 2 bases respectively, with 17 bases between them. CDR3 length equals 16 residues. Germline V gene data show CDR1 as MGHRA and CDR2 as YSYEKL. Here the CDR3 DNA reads TGCGCCAGCAGCCGAAATGGGGGGGCAGTTAACACTGAAGCTTTCTTT. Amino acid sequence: CASSRNGGAVNTEAFF.

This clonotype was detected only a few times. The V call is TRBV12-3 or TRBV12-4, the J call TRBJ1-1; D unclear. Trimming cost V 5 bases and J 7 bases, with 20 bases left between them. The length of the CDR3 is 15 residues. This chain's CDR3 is CASSTLAFPPREAFF. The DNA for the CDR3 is TGTGCCAGCAGTACTCTAGCCTTTCCCCCTCGTGAAGCTTTCTTT.

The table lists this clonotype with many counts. The CDR3 spells CASSLLVSRSTEAFF. CDR3 sequence (DNA): TGTGCCAGCAGTTTATTGGTTTCCAGGAGCACTGAAGCTTTCTTT. This rearrangement joins TRBV28 to TRBJ1-1; D gene ambiguous. In germline, CDR1 is MDHEN, CDR2 SYDVKM. The ends were cut back, 1 base at V and 4 bases at J, with 13 bases in the middle. The CDR3 loop spans 15 amino acids.

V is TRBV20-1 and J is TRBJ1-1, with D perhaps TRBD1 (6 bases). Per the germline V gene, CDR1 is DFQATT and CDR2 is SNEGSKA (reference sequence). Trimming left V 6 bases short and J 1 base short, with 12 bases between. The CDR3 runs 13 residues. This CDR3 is CSANRVKNTEAFF. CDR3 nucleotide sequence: TGCAGTGCCAACAGGGTAAAGAACACTGAAGCTTTCTTT.

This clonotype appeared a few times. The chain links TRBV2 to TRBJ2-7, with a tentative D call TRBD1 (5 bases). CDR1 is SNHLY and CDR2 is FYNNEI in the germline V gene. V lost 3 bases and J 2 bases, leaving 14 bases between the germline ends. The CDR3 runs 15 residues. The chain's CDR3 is CASSDPPGLPYEQYF. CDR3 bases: TGTGCCAGCAGTGACCCCCCAGGGCTCCCCTACGAGCAGTACTTC.

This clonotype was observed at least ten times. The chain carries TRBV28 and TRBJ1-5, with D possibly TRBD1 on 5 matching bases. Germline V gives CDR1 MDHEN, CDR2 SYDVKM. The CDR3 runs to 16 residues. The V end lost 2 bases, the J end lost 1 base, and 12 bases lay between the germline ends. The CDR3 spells CASSLGVWDSNQPQHF. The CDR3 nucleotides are TGTGCCAGCAGTTTAGGAGTTTGGGACAGCAATCAGCCCCAGCATTTT.

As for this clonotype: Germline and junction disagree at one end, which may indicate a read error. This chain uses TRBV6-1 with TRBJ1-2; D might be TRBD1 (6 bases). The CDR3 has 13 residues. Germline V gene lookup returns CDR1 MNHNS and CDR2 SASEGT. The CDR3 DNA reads TGTGCCAGCAGTGGAGTCAGGGGCTATGGTTACACCTTC. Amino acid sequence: CASSGVRGYGYTF.

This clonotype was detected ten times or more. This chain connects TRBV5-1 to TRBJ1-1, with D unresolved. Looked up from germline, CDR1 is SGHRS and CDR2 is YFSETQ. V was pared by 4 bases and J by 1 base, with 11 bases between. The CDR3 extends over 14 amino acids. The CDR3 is CASSQQPTNTEAFF. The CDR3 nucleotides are TGCGCCAGCAGCCAACAACCGACGAACACTGAAGCTTTCTTT.

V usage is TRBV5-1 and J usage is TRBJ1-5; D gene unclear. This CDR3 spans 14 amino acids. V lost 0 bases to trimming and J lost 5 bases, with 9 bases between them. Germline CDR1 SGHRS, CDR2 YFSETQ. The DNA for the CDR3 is TGCGCCAGCAGCTTGGGGGAATCCCATCAGCCCCAGCATTTT. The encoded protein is CASSLGESHQPQHF.